This T cell receptor (beta chain) came from a study of vaccination and CD4 T cells after COVID-19. Study-wide results and caveats: Convalescent patients showed a median around 90% of reactive clones that were seen only post-vaccination.

The Oncomine TCR Beta short-read assay sequenced DNA from cultured CD4+ T cells. MiXCR, applied by TCRdb to the PCR reads, yields one record per CDR3 protein. The sample contains about 24,000 distinct CDR3 sequences, 42% of which appear only once. In regard to this clonotype: Its target is unknown.

Time point in this sample: late sampling 161 to 241 days after vaccination in a few convalescent patients. Regarding treatment: roughly 10-day PBMC culture with coronavirus spike peptide pools or control peptides (ViraFEST assay). This CDR3 spans 14 amino acids. The germline V and J ends were trimmed by 3 bases and 1 base, with 10 bases remaining between them. Germline-derived CDR1 and CDR2 are LNHDA and SQIVND (reference sequence). Sequencing used CD4+ T cells from blood, cultured in vitro, obtained about 7 months after SARS-CoV-2 vaccination. The sequence derives from a human donor who had recovered from COVID-19. The chain links TRBV19 to TRBJ2-7, with D uncertain. The CDR3, as DNA: TGTGCCAGTAGTATTAGGGATGGGTCCTACGAGCAGTACTTC. This translates into CASSIRDGSYEQYF.